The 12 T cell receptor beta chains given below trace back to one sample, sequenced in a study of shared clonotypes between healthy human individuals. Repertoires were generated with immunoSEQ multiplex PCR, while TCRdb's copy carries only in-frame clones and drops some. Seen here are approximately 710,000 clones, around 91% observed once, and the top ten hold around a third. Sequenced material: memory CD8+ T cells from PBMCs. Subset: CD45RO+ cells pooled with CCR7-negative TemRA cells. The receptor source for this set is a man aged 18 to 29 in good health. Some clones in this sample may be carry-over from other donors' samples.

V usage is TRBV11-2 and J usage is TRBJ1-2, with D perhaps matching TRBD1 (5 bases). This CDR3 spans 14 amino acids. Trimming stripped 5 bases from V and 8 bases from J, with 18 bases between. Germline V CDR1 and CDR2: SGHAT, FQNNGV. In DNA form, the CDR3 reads TGTGCCAGCAGCCCGAGATTGTCAGGGAGCGGCTACACCTTC. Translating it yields CASSPRLSGSGYTF.

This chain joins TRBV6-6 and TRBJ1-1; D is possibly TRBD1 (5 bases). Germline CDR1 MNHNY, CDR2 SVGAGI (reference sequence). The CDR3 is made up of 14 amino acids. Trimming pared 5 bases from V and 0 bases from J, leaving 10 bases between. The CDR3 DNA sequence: TGTGCCAGCAGTGCTCAGGGCCTGAACACTGAAGCTTTCTTT. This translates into CASSAQGLNTEAFF.

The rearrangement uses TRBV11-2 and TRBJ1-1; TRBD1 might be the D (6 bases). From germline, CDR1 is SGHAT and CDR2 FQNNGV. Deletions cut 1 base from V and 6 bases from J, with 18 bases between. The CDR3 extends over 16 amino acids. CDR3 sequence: CASSLGHYRARPEAFF. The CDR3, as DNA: TGTGCCAGCAGCTTAGGACACTACAGGGCACGCCCTGAAGCTTTCTTT.

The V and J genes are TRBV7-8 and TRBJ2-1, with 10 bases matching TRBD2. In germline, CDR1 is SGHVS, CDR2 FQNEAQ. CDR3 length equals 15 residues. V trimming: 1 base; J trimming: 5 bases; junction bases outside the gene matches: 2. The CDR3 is CASSLGSGRNNEQFF. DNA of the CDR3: TGTGCCAGCAGCTTAGGTAGCGGGAGGAACAATGAGCAGTTCTTC.

CDR3 amino acids: CASSLGTGVSDTQYF. CDR3 coding DNA: TGTGCCAGCAGCTTAGGGACGGGGGTTTCGGATACGCAGTATTTT. The rearrangement links TRBV7-8 to TRBJ2-3; maybe TRBD2 (6 bases). Germline values: CDR1 SGHVS, CDR2 FQNEAQ. V lost 1 base to trimming and J lost 6 bases, with 14 bases between them. The CDR3 runs to 15 residues.

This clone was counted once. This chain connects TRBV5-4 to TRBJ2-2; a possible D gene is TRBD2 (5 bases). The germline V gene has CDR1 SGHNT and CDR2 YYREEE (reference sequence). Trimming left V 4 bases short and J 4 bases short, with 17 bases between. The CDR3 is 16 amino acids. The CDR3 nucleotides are TGTGCCAGCAGCACTAGTTTAGCGTTGGGCACCGGGGAGCTGTTTTTT. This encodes CASSTSLALGTGELFF.

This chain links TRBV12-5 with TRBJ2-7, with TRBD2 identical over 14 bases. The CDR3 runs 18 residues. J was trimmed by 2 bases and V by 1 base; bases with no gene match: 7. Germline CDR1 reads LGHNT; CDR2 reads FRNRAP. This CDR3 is CASGLGDLTSGRAYEQYF. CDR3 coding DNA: TGTGCTAGTGGTTTGGGTGATTTGACTAGCGGGAGGGCCTACGAGCAGTACTTC.

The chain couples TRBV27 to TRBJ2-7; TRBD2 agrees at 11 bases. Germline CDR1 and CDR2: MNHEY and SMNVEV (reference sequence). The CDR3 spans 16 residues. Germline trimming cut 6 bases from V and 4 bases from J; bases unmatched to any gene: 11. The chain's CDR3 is CASRPSRLAGLYEQYF. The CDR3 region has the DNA TGTGCCAGCAGGCCATCCAGACTAGCGGGACTTTACGAGCAGTACTTC.

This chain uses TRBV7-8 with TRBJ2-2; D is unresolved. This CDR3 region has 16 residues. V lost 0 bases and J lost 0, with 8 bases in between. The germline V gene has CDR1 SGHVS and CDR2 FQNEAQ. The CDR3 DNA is TGTGCCAGCAGCTTAGCAAGGGCAGCGAACACCGGGGAGCTGTTTTTT. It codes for CASSLARAANTGELFF.

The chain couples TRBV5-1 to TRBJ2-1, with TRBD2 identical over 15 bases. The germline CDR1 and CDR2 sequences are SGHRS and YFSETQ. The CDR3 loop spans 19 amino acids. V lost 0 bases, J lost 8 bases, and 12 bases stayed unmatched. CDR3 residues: CASSLVGLAGGPDVDEQFF. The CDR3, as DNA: TGCGCCAGCAGCTTGGTGGGACTAGCGGGAGGTCCTGACGTAGATGAGCAGTTCTTC. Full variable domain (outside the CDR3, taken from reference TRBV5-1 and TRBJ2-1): KAGVTQTPRYLIKTRGQQVTLSCSPISGHRSVSWYQQTPGQGLQFLFEYFSETQRNKGNFPGRFSGRQFSNSRSEMNVSTLELGDSALYLCASSLVGLAGGPDVDEQFFGPGTRLTVL.

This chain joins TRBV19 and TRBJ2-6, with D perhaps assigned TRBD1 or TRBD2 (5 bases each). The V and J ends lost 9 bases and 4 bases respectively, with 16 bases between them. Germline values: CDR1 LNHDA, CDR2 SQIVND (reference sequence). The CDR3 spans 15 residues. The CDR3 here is CASWDPVGGANVLTF. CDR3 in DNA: TGTGCCAGCTGGGACCCCGTAGGGGGGGCCAACGTCCTGACTTTC.

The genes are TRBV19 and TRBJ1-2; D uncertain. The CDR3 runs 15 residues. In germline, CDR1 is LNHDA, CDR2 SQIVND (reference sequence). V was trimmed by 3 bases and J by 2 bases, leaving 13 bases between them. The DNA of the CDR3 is TGTGCCAGTAGTATGTGGGCCGGCAGCAACTATGGCTACACCTTC. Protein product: CASSMWAGSNYGYTF.